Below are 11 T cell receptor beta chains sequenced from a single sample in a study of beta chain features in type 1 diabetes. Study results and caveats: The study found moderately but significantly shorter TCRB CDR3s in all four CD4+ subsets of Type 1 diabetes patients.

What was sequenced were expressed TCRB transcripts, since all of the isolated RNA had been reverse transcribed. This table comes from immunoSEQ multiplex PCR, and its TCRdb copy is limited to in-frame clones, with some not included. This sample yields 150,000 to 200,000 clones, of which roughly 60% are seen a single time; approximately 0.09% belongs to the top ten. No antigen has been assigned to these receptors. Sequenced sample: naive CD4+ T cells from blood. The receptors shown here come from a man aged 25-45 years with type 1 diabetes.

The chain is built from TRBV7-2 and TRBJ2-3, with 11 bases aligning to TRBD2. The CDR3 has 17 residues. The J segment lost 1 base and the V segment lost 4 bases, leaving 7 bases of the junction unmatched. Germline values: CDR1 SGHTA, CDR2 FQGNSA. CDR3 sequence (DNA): TGTGCCAGCAGCTCACGGACTAGCGGGCTCGGCACAGATACGCAGTATTTT. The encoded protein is CASSSRTSGLGTDTQYF.

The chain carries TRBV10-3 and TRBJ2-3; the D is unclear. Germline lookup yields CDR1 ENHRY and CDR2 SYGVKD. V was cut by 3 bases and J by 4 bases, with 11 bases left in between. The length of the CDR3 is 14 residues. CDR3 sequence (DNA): TGTGCCATCAGTGATTCCAAAGGTCCAGATACGCAGTATTTT. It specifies CAISDSKGPDTQYF.

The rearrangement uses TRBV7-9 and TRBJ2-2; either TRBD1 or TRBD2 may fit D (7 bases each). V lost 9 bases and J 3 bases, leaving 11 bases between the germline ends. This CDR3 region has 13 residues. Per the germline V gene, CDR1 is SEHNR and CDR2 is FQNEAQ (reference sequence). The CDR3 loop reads CARQGRDTGELFF. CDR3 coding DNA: TGTGCCAGACAGGGGAGGGACACCGGGGAGCTGTTTTTT.

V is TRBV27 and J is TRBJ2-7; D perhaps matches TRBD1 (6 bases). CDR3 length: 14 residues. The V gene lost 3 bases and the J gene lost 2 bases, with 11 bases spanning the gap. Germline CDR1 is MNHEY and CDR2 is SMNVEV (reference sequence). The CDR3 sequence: CASSLVQGTYEQYF. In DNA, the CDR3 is TGTGCCAGCAGTTTGGTTCAGGGGACCTACGAGCAGTACTTC.

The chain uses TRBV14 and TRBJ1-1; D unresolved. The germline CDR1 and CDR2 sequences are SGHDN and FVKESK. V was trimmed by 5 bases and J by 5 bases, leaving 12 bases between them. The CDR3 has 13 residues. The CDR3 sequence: CASSENSGTEAFF. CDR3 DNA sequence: TGTGCCAGCAGCGAAAACTCCGGGACTGAAGCTTTCTTT.

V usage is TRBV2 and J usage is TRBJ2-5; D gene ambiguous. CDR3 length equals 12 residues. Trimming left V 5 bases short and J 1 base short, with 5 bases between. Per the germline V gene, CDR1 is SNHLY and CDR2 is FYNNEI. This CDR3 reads CASSWSQETQYF. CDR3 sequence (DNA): TGTGCCAGCAGTTGGAGCCAAGAGACCCAGTACTTC.

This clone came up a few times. The CDR3 sequence is CASSGQGRGTGELFF. CDR3 sequence (DNA): TGTGCCAGCAGCGGACAGGGACGGGGCACCGGGGAGCTGTTTTTT. This sequence joins TRBV7-2 and TRBJ2-2, with 8 bases matching TRBD1. V gave up 5 bases and J gave up 4 bases; unmatched junction bases: 6. This CDR3 is 15 amino acids long. Looked up from germline, CDR1 is SGHTA and CDR2 is FQGNSA.

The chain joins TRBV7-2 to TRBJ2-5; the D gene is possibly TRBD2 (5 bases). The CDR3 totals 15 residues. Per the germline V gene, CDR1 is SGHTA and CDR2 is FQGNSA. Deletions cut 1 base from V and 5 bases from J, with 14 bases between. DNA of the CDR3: TGTGCCAGCAGCTTAGGAGGGTATAAGAAGGAGACCCAGTACTTC. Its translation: CASSLGGYKKETQYF.

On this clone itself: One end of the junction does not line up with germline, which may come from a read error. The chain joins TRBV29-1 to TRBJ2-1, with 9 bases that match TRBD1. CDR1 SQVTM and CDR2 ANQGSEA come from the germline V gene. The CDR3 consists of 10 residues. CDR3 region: CSVNRDRELF. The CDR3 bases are TGCAGCGTCAACCGGGACAGGGAACTCTTC.

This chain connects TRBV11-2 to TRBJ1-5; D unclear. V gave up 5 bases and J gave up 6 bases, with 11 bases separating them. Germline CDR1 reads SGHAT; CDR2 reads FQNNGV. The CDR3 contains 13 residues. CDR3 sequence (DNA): TGTGCCAGCAGCCCCTCTAGGGTTCAGCCCCAGCATTTT. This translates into CASSPSRVQPQHF.

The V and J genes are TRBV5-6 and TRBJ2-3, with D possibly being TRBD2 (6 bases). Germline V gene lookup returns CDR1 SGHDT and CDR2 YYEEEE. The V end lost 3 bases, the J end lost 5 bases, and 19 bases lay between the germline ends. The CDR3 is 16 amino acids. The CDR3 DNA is TGTGCCAGCAGCTCCCGGGGGATCAGGAGCCGAGATACGCAGTATTTT. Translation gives CASSSRGIRSRDTQYF.